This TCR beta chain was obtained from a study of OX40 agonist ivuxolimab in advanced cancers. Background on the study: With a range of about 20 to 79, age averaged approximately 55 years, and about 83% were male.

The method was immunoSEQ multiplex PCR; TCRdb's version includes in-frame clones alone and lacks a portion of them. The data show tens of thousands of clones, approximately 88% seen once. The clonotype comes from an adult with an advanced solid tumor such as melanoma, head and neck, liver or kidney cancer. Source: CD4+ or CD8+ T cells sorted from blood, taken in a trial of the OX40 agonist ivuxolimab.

CDR3: CASSTQTFYSGRGETQYF. The CDR3 DNA reads as TGTGCCAGCAGTACCCAAACCTTCTATAGCGGGAGAGGTGAGACCCAGTACTTC. The rearrangement joins TRBV11-2 to TRBJ2-5, with 9 bases matching TRBD2. From germline, CDR1 is SGHAT and CDR2 FQNNGV. The CDR3 is made up of 18 amino acids. V shed 6 bases and J 5 bases; nucleotides not matched to a gene: 19.